The present TCR beta chain was sequenced within a study of cytomegalovirus exposure and HLA in healthy donors. This clone has a single count. Antigen specificity is unknown. Study findings and constraints: Later analysis showed TCR association rates varying by HLA locus, highest for DRB1 and lowest for HLA-C. Most sequenced TCRs were rare (though some public TCRs occurred in many donors).

PCR involved 60 Vbeta and 13 Jbeta primers. The table came from immunoSEQ multiplex PCR; TCRdb's copy has only in-frame clones and leaves some out. The data contain 250,000 or so clones, around nine tenths of them singletons. The sample was PBMCs. The receptor was isolated from a girl aged 2-10 years in good health and CMV-seronegative.

Here the CDR3 DNA reads TGTGCCAGCTCACCCCCGGGACTAGCGGACCCATACAATGAGCAGTTCTTC. Protein product: CASSPPGLADPYNEQFF. The V gene is TRBV18, the J gene TRBJ2-1; 11 bases match TRBD2. V lost 3 bases, J lost 4 bases, and 8 bases stayed unmatched. The V gene's germline CDR1 is KGHSH and CDR2 LQKENI. CDR3 size: 17 residues.